Included here is one TCR beta chain sequence, with context. Its antigen is as yet unknown. The method was immunoSEQ multiplex PCR; TCRdb's version includes in-frame clones alone and lacks a portion of them. The profile shows about 36,000 clones, about 81% of them singletons. At cycle 4 day 1, cycle 7 day 1, and baseline, blood was sampled. The entry originates in a study of OX40 agonist ivuxolimab in advanced cancers. At the level of the study: At doses from 0.01 to 10 mg/kg, patients were given intravenous ivuxolimab every 2 weeks.

Per germline, CDR1 SGHDT and CDR2 YYEEEE. Trimming shortened V by 6 bases and J by 8 bases, and 24 bases separated the two germline ends. The CDR3 extends over 16 amino acids. Study-wide findings and caveats: Also showing low normalized T-cell clonal expansion were some of the nonresponders.

This chain uses TRBV5-6 with TRBJ2-1; D gene unclear. The sequencing used CD4+ or CD8+ T cells sorted from blood, collected in a trial of the OX40 agonist ivuxolimab. The clonotype comes from an adult with an advanced solid tumor such as melanoma, head and neck, liver or kidney cancer. The CDR3 here is CASTPLSPRAGDEQFF. In nucleotides, the CDR3 is TGTGCCAGCACCCCACTGAGCCCTAGAGCAGGAGATGAGCAGTTCTTC. Full variable domain (missing parts from reference TRBV5-6 and TRBJ2-1): DAGVTQSPTHLIKTRGQQVTLRCSPKSGHDTVSWYQQALGQGPQFIFQYYEEEERQRGNFPDRFSGHQFPNYSSELNVNALLLGDSALYLCASTPLSPRAGDEQFFGPGTRLTVL.